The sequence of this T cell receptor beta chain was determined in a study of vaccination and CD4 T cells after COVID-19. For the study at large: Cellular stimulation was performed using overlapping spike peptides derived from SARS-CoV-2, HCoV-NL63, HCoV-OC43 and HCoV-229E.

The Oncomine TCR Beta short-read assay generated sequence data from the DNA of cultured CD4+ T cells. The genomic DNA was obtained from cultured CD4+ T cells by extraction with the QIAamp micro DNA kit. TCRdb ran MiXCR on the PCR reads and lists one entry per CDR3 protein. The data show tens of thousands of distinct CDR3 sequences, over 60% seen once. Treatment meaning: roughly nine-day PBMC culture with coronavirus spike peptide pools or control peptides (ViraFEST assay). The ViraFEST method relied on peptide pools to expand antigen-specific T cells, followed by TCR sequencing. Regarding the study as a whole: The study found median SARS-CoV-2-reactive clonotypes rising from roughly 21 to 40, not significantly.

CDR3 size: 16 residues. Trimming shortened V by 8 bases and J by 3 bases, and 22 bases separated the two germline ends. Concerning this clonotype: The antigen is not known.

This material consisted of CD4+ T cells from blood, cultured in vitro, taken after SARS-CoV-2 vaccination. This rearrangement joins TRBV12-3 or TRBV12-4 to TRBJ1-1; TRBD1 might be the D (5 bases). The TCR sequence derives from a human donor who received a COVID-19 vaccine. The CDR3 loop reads CASLGSGGMVDTEAFF. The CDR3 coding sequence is TGTGCCAGCTTAGGTTCCGGGGGGATGGTAGACACTGAAGCTTTCTTT.